These 14 T cell receptor beta chains share one sample of origin, sequenced in a study of early stage breast cancer tumors. TCRdb's copy holds only in-frame clones and misses some; the assay was immunoSEQ multiplex PCR. Found here are tens of thousands of clones, 65% to 85% of them singletons; the top ten hold 3% to 4.5%. Material: blood. These receptors originate from a person aged 55 to 69 with breast cancer.

The chain links TRBV15 to TRBJ2-5; possibly TRBD1 for D (5 bases). From germline, CDR1 is LNHNV and CDR2 YYDKDF (reference sequence). CDR3 length: 14 residues. V lost 1 base and J lost 3, with 9 bases in between. CDR3 DNA: TGTGCCACCAGCAGAGGGGGCGCGGAAGAGACCCAGTACTTC. Translating gives CATSRGGAEETQYF.

This clone appeared a single time. V and J are TRBV7-8 and TRBJ1-2; D is perhaps TRBD1 (5 bases). This CDR3 spans 16 amino acids. CDR1 and CDR2 (germline): SGHVS, FQNEAQ. Trimming cost V 1 base and J 4 bases, with 16 bases left between them. The CDR3 DNA follows: TGTGCCAGCAGCTTAGAGTGGAGGGAGAGGGGCTATGGCTACACCTTC. Translated, it gives CASSLEWRERGYGYTF.

The chain employs TRBV19 and TRBJ1-5, with D tentatively TRBD1 (5 bases). The V end lost 4 bases, the J end lost 4 bases, and 17 bases lay between the germline ends. Germline assignment: CDR1 LNHDA and CDR2 SQIVND (reference sequence). The CDR3 is made up of 16 amino acids. The CDR3 nucleotides are TGTGCCAGTAGTACCACAACAGGACTAGCAAATCAGCCCCAGCATTTT. Its protein product is CASSTTTGLANQPQHF.

This clone was seen only once. The J gene is TRBJ2-2, the V gene TRBV6-5, with unresolved D. Between the trimmed V and J ends, which lost 6 bases and 2 bases, there was a span of 13 bases. The germline CDR1 and CDR2 sequences are MNHEY and SVGAGI. This CDR3 is built from 15 residues. DNA of the CDR3: TGTGCCAGCAGCCAGAGAAGAAGTAACACCGGGGAGCTGTTTTTT. It codes for CASSQRRSNTGELFF.

The table lists this clone with a count of one. The chain joins TRBV11-3 to TRBJ2-1; 9 nucleotides line up with TRBD2. The CDR3 totals 15 residues. J was trimmed by 7 bases and V by 5 bases; bases with no gene match: 9. Germline V gives CDR1 SGHNT, CDR2 YENEEA. CDR3: CASSPGGGRVNEQFF. CDR3 sequence (DNA): TGTGCCAGCAGCCCAGGCGGCGGGAGGGTAAATGAGCAGTTCTTC.

This clone occurred a few times. The rearrangement links TRBV28 to TRBJ2-7, with D unclear. This CDR3 comprises 12 residues. The germline V gene encodes CDR1 MDHEN and CDR2 SYDVKM. V was pared by 4 bases and J by 5 bases, with 9 bases between. As DNA, the CDR3 is TGTGCCAGCAGTTCCCCCTCACACGAGCAGTACTTC. It is translated as CASSSPSHEQYF.

The V and J genes are TRBV7-8 and TRBJ1-1; no clear D. CDR3 length equals 15 residues. Trimming shortened V by 2 bases and J by 5 bases, and 15 bases separated the two germline ends. Germline V gene data show CDR1 as SGHVS and CDR2 as FQNEAQ. The CDR3 reads CASSLISGGGTEAFF. In DNA form, the CDR3 reads TGTGCCAGCAGCTTAATAAGCGGTGGAGGAACTGAAGCTTTCTTT.

The chain links TRBV10-3 to TRBJ1-2, with D tentatively TRBD1 (5 bases). The CDR3 extends over 14 amino acids. Germline CDR1 and CDR2: ENHRY and SYGVKD. The V end lost 7 bases, the J end lost 0 bases, and 12 bases lay between the germline ends. The CDR3 spells CAITAGSTNYGYTF. CDR3 nucleotide sequence: TGTGCCATCACTGCAGGGAGCACTAACTATGGCTACACCTTC.

This rearrangement joins TRBV7-2 to TRBJ2-7; 9 bases match TRBD1. Germline CDR1 and CDR2: SGHTA and FQGNSA. V lost 1 base and J lost 4; bases outside the gene matches: 5. The CDR3 contains 15 residues. In nucleotides, the CDR3 is TGTGCCAGCAGCTTAGTCGGGACAGGGTTGTACGAGCAGTACTTC. Translation: CASSLVGTGLYEQYF.

The chain uses TRBV5-4 and TRBJ2-7; 7 nucleotides match TRBD2. Looked up from germline, CDR1 is SGHNT and CDR2 is YYREEE (reference sequence). The trim removed 2 bases at V and 2 bases at J, leaving 7 bases unmatched. The CDR3 is made up of 15 amino acids. The CDR3 loop is CASSFPGTTAYEQYF. The CDR3 coding sequence is TGTGCCAGCAGCTTTCCCGGGACTACAGCCTACGAGCAGTACTTC.

This chain joins TRBV7-9 and TRBJ1-1; perhaps TRBD1 as D (6 bases). V was cut by 1 base and J by 6 bases, with 12 bases left in between. Germline CDR1 and CDR2: SEHNR and FQNEAQ (reference sequence). The CDR3 length is 14 residues. This chain's CDR3 is CASSLVGGPPEAFF. In DNA form, the CDR3 reads TGTGCCAGCAGCTTAGTAGGGGGACCTCCTGAAGCTTTCTTT.

The chain carries TRBV9 and TRBJ2-3; the match to TRBD2 covers 8 bases. Germline assignment: CDR1 SGDLS and CDR2 YYNGEE. The V gene end was trimmed by 1 base and the J gene end by 3 bases; junction bases not matched to a gene: 4. The CDR3 contains 15 residues. The CDR3 reads CASSVRGLETDTQYF. Here the CDR3 DNA reads TGTGCCAGCAGCGTAAGGGGACTAGAGACAGATACGCAGTATTTT. The entire variable domain, with the rest obtained from reference TRBV9 and TRBJ2-3, is as follows: DSGVTQTPKHLITATGQRVTLRCSPRSGDLSVYWYQQSLDQGLQFLIQYYNGEERAKGNILERFSAQQFPDLHSELNLSSLELGDSALYFCASSVRGLETDTQYFGPGTRLTVL.

The V gene is TRBV11-2, the J gene TRBJ1-2; TRBD1 aligns across 7 bases. In germline, CDR1 is SGHAT, CDR2 FQNNGV. Trimming at V came to 1 base and at J to 7 bases, leaving 9 bases not matched to a gene. CDR3 length equals 15 residues. The CDR3 DNA is TGTGCCAGCAGCTTAGTTGGGCGACAGGGCCTTGGCTACACCTTC. It translates to CASSLVGRQGLGYTF.

CDR3 sequence: CASRLLGLAEGEQFF. In DNA form, the CDR3 reads TGTGCCAGTCGGCTACTGGGTCTAGCGGAGGGTGAGCAGTTCTTC. The chain joins TRBV19 to TRBJ2-1; 7 positions match TRBD2. CDR3 length equals 15 residues. Germline V gene sequence: CDR1 LNHDA, CDR2 SQIVND (reference sequence). After removal of 8 bases from V and 9 bases from J, the junction contained 16 bases not matched to a gene.